This T cell receptor beta chain is from a study of blood T cell repertoires in COVID-19. Across the study: Donors in the United States, Italy and Spain gave samples during acute or convalescent COVID-19. T cells, B-cell-depleted T cells, or PBMCs supplied cDNA or gDNA.

Participants spanned ages about 18 to 100 years and resided in roughly 22 US areas. V was trimmed by 4 bases and J by 7 bases, leaving 14 bases between them. The CDR3 loop spans 13 amino acids. Per the germline V gene, CDR1 is LGHDT and CDR2 is YNNKEL (reference sequence). The assay was immunoSEQ multiplex PCR, and TCRdb's table has in-frame clones only and misses some. The sample carries about 240,000 clones, approximately 86% recorded once. The sequence came from a woman aged 30 to 39 with acute COVID-19. Sequenced material: PBMCs or T cells enriched from blood (not recorded which). The chain links TRBV3-1 (or the pseudogene TRBV3-2) to TRBJ2-7, with a possible D match to TRBD1 (6 bases). The CDR3 bases are TGTGCCAGCAGCCCCTGGACAGCCGGAGAGCAGTACTTC. Translating gives CASSPWTAGEQYF.